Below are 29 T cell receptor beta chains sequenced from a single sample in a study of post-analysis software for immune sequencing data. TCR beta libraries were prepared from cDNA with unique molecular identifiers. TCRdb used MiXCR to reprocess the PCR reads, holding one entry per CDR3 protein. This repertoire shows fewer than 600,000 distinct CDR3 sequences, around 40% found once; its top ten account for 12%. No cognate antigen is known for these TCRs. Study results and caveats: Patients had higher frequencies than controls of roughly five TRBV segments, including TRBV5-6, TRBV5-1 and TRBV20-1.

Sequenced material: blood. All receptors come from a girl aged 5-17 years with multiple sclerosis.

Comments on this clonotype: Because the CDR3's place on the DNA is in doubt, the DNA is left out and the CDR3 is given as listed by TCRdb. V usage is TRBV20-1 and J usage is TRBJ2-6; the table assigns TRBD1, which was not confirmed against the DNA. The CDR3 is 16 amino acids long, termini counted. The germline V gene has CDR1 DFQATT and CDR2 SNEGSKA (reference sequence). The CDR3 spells CSARAPWADGANVRTF.

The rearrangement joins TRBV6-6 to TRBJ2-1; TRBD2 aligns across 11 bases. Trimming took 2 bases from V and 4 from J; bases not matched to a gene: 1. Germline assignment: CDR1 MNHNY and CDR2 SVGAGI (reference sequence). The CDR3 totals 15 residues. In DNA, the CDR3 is TGTGCCAGCAGTTACGGGACTAGCGGATACAATGAGCAGTTCTTC. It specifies CASSYGTSGYNEQFF.

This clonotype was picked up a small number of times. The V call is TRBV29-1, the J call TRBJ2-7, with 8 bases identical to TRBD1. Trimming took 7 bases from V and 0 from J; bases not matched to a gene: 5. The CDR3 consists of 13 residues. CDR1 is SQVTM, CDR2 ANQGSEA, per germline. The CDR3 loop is CSAWTGTSYEQYF. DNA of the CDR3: TGCAGCGCTTGGACAGGGACCTCCTACGAGCAGTACTTC.

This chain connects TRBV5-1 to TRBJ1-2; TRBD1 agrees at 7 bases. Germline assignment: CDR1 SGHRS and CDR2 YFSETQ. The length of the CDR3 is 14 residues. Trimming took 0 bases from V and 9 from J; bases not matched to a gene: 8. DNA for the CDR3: TGCGCCAGCAGCTTGGAGGCCAGGGGGGATCGCTACACCTTC. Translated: CASSLEARGDRYTF.

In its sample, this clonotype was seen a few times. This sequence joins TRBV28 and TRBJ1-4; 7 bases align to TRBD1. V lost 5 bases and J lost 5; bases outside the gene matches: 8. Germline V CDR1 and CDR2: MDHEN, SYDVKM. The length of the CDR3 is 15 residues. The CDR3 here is CASSKNRGANEKLFF. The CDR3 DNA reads TGTGCCAGCAGTAAGAACAGGGGCGCAAATGAAAAACTGTTTTTT.

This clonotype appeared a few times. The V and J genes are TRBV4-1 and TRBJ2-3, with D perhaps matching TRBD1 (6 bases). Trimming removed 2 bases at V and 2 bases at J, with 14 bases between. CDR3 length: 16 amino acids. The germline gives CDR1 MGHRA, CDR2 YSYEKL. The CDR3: CASSQTAGAITDTQYF. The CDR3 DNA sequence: TGCGCCAGCAGCCAAACGGCAGGGGCCATCACAGATACGCAGTATTTT.

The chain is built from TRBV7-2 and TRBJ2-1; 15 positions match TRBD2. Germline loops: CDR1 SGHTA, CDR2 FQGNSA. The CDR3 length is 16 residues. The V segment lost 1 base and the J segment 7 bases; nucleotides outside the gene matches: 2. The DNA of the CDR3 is TGTGCCAGCAGCTTAGAAGGACTAGCGGGAGGGAATGAGCAGTTCTTC. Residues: CASSLEGLAGGNEQFF.

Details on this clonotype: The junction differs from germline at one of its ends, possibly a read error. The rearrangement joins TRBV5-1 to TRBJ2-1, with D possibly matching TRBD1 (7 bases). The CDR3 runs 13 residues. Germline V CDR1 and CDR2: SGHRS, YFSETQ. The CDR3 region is CASSLYDREEPFF. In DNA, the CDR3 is TGCGCCAGCAGCTTATACGACAGGGAGGAGCCGTTCTTC.

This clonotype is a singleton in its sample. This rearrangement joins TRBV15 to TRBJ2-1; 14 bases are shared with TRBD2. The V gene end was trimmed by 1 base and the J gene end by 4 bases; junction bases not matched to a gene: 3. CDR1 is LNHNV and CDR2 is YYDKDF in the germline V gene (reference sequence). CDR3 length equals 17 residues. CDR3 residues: CATSRGLAGGIYNEQFF. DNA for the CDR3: TGTGCCACCAGCAGAGGACTAGCGGGAGGGATTTACAATGAGCAGTTCTTC. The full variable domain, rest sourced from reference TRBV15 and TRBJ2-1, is DAMVIQNPRYQVTQFGKPVTLSCSQTLNHNVMYWYQQKSSQAPKLLFHYYDKDFNNEADTPDNFQSRRPNTSFCFLDIRSPGLGDTAMYLCATSRGLAGGIYNEQFFGPGTRLTVL.

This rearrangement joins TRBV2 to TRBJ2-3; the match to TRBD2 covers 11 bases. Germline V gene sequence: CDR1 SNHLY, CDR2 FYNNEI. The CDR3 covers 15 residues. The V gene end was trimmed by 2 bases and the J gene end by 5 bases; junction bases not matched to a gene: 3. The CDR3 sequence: CASSESLAGGDTQYF. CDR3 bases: TGTGCCAGCAGTGAAAGCCTAGCGGGAGGAGATACGCAGTATTTT.

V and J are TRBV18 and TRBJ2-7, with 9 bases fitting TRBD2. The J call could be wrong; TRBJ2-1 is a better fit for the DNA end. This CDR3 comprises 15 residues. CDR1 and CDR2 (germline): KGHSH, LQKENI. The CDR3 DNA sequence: TGTGCCAGCTCACCTAGCGGGAGAGTATCCAATGAGCAGTTCTTC. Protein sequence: CASSPSGRVSNEQFF.

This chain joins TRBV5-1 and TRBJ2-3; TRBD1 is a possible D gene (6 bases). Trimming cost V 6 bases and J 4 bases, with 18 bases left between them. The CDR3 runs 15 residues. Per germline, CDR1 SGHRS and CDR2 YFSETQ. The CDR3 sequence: CASNLQGFPSDTQYF. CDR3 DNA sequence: TGCGCCAGCAACTTACAGGGTTTTCCCTCAGATACGCAGTATTTT.

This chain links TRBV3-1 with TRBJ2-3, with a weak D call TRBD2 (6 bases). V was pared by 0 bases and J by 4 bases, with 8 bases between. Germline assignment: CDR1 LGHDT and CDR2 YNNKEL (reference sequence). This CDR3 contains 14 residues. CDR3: CASSQDGGSDTQYF. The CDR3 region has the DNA TGTGCCAGCAGCCAAGATGGGGGGTCAGATACGCAGTATTTT.

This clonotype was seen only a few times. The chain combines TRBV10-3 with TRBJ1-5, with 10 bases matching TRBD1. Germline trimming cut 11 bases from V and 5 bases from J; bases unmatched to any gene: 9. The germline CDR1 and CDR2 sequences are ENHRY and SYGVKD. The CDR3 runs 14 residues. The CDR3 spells CAVHGTGVDQPQHF. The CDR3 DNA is TGTGCCGTCCACGGGACAGGGGTGGATCAGCCCCAGCATTTT.

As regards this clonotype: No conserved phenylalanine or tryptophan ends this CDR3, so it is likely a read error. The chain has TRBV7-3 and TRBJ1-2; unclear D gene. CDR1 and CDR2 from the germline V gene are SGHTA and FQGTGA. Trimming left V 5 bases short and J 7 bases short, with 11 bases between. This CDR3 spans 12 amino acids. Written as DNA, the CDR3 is TGTGCCAGCAGCGACGGGGTGATTGGCTACACCCTC. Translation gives CASSDGVIGYTL.

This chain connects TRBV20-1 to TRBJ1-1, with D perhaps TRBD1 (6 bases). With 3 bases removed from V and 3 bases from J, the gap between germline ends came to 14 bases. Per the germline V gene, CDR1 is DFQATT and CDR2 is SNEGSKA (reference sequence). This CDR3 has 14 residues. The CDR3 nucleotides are TGCAGTGCTAGTCCGGGTAGGGGGGACACTGAAGCTTTCTTT. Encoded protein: CSASPGRGDTEAFF.

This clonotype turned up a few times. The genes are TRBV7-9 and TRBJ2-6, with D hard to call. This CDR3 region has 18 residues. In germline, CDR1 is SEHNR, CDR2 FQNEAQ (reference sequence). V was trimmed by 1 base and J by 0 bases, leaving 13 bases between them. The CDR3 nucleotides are TGTGCCAGCAGCTTAGGTCAAGGCTTCCTCTCTGGGGCCAACGTCCTGACTTTC. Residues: CASSLGQGFLSGANVLTF.

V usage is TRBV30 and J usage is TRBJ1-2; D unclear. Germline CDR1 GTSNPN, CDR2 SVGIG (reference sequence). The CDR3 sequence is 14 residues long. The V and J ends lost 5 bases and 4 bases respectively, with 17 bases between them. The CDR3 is CAWGRLWVSYGYTF. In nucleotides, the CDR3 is TGTGCCTGGGGCCGCTTATGGGTCTCCTATGGCTACACCTTC.

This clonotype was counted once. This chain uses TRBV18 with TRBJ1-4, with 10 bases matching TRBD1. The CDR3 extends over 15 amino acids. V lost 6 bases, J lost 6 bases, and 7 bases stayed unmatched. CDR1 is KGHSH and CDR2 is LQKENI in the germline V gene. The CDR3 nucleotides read TGTGCCAGCTCGGACACCGGGACAGGGGATGAAAAACTGTTTTTT. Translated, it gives CASSDTGTGDEKLFF.

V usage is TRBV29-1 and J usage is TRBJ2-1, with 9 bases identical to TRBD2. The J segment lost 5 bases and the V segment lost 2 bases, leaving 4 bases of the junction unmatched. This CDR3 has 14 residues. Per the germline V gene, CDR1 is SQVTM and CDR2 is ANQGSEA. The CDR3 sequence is CSVETGLANNEQFF. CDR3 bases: TGCAGCGTTGAAACGGGACTAGCTAACAATGAGCAGTTCTTC.

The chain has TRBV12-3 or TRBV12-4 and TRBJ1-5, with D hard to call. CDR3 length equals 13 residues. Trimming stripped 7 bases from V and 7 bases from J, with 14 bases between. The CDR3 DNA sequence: TGTGCCAGCAACATCCCCGGGAGACAGCCCCAGCATTTT. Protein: CASNIPGRQPQHF.

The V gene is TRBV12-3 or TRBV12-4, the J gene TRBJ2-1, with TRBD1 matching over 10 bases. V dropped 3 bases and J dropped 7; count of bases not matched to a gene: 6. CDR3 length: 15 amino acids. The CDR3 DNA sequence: TGTGCCAGCAGTTTGGTGGGACAGGGGAGGAATGAGCAGTTCTTC. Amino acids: CASSLVGQGRNEQFF.

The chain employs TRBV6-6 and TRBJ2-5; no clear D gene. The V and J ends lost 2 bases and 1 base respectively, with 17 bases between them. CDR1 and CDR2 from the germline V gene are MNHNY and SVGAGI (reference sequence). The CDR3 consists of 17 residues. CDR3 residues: CASSYPRGGRTQETQYF. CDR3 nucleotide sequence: TGTGCCAGCAGTTACCCGCGTGGCGGACGGACCCAAGAGACCCAGTACTTC.

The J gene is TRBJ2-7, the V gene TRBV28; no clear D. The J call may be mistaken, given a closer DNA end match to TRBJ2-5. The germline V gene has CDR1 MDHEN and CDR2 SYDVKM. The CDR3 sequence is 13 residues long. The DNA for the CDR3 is TGTGCCAGCAGTTTATCTCAGGATGGGACCCAGTACTTC. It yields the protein CASSLSQDGTQYF.

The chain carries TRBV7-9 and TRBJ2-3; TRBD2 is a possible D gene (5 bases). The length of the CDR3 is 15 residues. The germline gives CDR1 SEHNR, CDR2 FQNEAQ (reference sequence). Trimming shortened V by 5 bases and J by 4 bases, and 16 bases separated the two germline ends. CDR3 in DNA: TGTGCCAGCAGCCTGACTTTCCCGAGGGCAGATACGCAGTATTTT. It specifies CASSLTFPRADTQYF.

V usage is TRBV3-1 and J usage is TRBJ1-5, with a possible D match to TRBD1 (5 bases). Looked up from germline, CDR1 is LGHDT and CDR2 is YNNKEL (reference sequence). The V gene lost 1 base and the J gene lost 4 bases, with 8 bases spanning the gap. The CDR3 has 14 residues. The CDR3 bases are TGTGCCAGCAGCCAAGCCCGACAGAATCAGCCCCAGCATTTT. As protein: CASSQARQNQPQHF.

The CDR3 spells CASASGESFSNQPQHF. CDR3 bases: TGTGCCAGCGCCTCGGGGGAGTCCTTTAGCAATCAGCCCCAGCATTTT. The chain is built from TRBV18 and TRBJ1-5; D possibly corresponds to TRBD1 (5 bases). The CDR3 length is 16 residues. Per the germline V gene, CDR1 is KGHSH and CDR2 is LQKENI. V gave up 8 bases and J gave up 0 bases, with 17 bases separating them.

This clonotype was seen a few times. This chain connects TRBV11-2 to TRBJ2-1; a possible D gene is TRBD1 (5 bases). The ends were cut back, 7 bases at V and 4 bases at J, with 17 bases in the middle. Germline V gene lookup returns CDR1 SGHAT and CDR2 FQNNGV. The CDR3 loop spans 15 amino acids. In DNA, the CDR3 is TGTGCCAGCACCATACAGGCGAGACTTTACAATGAGCAGTTCTTC. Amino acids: CASTIQARLYNEQFF. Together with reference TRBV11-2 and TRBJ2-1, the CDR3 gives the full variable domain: EAGVAQSPRYKIIEKRQSVAFWCNPISGHATLYWYQQILGQGPKLLIQFQNNGVVDDSQLPKDRFSAERLKGVDSTLKIQPAKLEDSAVYLCASTIQARLYNEQFFGPGTRLTVL.

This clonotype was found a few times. CDR3 nucleotide sequence: TGCGCCAGCAGCTTGGCCACGGGGGCCGAGCAGTACTTC. Its protein is CASSLATGAEQYF. This sequence joins TRBV5-1 and TRBJ2-7; tentatively, D is TRBD1 or TRBD2 (6 bases each). The CDR3 is 13 amino acids. Germline V CDR1 and CDR2: SGHRS, YFSETQ. V was cut by 0 bases and J by 6 bases, with 10 bases left in between.